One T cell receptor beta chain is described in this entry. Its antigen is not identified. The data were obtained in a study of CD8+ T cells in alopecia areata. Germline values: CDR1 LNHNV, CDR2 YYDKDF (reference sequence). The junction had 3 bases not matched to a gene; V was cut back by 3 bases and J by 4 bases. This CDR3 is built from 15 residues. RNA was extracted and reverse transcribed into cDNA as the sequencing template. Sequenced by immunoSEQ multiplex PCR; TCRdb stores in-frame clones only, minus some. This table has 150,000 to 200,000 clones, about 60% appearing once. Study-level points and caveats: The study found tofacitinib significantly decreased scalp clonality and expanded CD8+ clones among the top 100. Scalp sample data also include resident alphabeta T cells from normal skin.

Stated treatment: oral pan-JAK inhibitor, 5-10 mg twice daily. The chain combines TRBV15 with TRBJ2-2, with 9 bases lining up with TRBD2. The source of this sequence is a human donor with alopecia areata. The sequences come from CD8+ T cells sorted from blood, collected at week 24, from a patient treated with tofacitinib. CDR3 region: CATSSLAGSTGELFF. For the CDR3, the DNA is TGTGCCACCAGCAGTCTAGCGGGGTCCACCGGGGAGCTGTTTTTT.